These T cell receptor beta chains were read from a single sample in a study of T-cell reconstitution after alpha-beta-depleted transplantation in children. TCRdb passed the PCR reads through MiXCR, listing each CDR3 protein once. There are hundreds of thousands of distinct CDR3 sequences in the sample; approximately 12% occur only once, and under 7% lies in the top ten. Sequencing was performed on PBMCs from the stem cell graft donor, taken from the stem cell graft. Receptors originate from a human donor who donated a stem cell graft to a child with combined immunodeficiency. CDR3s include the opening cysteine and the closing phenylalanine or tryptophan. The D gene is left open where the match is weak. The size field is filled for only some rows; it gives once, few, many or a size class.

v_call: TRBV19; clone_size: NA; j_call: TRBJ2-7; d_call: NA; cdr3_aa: CASTKGEGVTYEQYF; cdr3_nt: TGTGCCAGTACCAAAGGAGAAGGGGTTACCTACGAGCAGTACTTC
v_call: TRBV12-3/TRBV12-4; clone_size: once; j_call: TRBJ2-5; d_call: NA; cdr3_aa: CASSYGDATGETQYF; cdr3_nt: TGTGCCAGCAGTTACGGCGACGCGACGGGGGAGACCCAGTACTTC
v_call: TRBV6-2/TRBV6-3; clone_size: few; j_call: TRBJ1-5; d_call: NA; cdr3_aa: CASLRGLGNQPQHF; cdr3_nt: TGTGCCAGCCTTCGGGGGCTTGGCAATCAGCCCCAGCATTTT
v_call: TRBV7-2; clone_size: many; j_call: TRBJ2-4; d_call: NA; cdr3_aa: CASSPGRALGNIQYF; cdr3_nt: TGTGCCAGCAGCCCGGGCCGGGCCCTGGGAAACATTCAGTACTTC
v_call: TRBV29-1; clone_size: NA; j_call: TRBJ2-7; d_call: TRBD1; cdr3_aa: CSVFGQGPLYEQYF; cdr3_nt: TGCAGCGTGTTCGGACAGGGGCCCCTCTACGAGCAGTACTTC
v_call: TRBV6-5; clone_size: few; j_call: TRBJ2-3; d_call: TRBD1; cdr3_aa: CASSYGFGQGITDTQYF; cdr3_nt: TGTGCCAGCAGTTACGGATTCGGACAGGGGATAACAGATACGCAGTATTTT
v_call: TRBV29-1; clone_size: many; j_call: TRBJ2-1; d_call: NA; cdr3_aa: CSVESRNEQFF; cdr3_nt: TGCAGCGTTGAATCACGGAATGAGCAGTTCTTC
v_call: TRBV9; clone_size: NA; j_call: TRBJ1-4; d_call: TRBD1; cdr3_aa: CASSVTGSPKLFF; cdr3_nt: TGTGCCAGCAGCGTGACAGGGTCTCCGAAACTGTTTTTT
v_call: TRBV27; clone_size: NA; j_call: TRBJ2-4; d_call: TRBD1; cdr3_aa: CASSLSGQGANIQYF; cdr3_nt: TGTGCCAGCAGTTTATCCGGACAGGGTGCAAACATTCAGTACTTC
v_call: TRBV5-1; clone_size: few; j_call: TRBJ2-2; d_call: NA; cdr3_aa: CGTAGETTGELFF; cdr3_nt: TGTGGAACCGCAGGGGAGACCACCGGGGAGCTGTTTTTT
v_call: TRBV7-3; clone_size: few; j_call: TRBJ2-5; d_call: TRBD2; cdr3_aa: CASSSRLAGVETQYF; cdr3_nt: TGTGCCAGCAGCTCAAGACTAGCGGGAGTTGAGACCCAGTACTTC
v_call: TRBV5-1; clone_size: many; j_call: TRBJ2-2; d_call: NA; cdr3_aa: CASSRDYALGTGELFF; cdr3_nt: TGCGCCAGCAGTCGTGACTATGCGCTTGGGACCGGGGAGCTGTTTTTT
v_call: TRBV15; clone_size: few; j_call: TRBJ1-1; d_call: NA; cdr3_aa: CATSRVRGRMNTEAFF; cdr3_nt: TGTGCCACCAGCAGGGTCAGGGGCCGGATGAACACTGAAGCTTTCTTT
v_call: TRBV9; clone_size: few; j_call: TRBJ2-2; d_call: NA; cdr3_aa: CASSATSTGELFF; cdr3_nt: TGTGCCAGCAGCGCTACTAGTACCGGGGAGCTGTTTTTT
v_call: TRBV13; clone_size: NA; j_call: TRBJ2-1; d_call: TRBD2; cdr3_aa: CASWGTAGGPFNEQFF; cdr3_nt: TGTGCCAGCTGGGGGACAGCGGGGGGCCCGTTCAATGAGCAGTTCTTC
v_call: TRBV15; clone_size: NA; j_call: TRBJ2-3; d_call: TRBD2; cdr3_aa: CATSRDRSVGSQREDLTDTQYF; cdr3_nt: TGTGCCACCAGCAGAGATCGGAGTGTGGGATCTCAGCGGGAGGATTTGACAGATACGCAGTATTTT
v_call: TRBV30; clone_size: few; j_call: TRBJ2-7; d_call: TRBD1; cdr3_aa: CAWRGQGHYYEQYF; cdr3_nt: TGTGCCTGGAGGGGACAGGGACACTACTACGAGCAGTACTTC
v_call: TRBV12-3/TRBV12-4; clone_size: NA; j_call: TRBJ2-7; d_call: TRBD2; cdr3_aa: CASRAGGLSYEQYF; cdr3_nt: TGTGCCAGCCGAGCGGGGGGGCTCTCCTACGAGCAGTACTTC
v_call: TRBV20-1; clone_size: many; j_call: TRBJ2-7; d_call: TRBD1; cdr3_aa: CSARAGGLYEQYF; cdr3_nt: TGCAGTGCACGAGCAGGGGGCTTGTACGAGCAGTACTTC
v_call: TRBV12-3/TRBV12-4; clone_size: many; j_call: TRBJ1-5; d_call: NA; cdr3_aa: CASTGPHSNQPQHF; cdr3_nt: TGTGCCAGCACGGGACCCCATAGCAATCAGCCCCAGCATTTT
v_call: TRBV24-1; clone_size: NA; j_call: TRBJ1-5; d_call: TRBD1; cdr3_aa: CATSDGQGGFQPQHF; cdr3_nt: TGTGCCACCAGTGATGGACAGGGGGGTTTTCAGCCCCAGCATTTT
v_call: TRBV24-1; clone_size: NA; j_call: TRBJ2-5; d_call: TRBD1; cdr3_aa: CATSDPGTGGLETQYF; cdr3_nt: TGTGCCACCAGTGATCCAGGAACAGGGGGCCTGGAGACCCAGTACTTC
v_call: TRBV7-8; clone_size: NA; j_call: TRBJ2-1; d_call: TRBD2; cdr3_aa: CASSSRGSGGGYEQFF; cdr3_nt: TGTGCCAGCAGCTCCCGTGGAAGCGGGGGGGGATATGAGCAGTTCTTC
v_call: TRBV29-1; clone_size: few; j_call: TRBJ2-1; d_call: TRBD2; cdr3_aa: CSVRTSIASYNEQFF; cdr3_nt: TGCAGCGTAAGGACTAGCATAGCGTCCTACAATGAGCAGTTCTTC
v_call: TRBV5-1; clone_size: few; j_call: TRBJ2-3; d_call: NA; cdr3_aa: CASSLDGHDTDTQYF; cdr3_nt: TGCGCCAGCAGCCTGGATGGACACGACACAGATACGCAGTATTTT
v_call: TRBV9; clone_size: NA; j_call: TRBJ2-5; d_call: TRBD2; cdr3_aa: CASSVDGLGGQETQYF; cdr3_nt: TGTGCCAGCAGCGTAGACGGACTAGGAGGGCAAGAGACCCAGTACTTC
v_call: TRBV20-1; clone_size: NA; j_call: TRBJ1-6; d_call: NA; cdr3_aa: CSAREVGYHF; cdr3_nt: TGCAGTGCTAGGGAGGTGGGGTACCACTTT